This T cell receptor (beta chain) was sequenced for a study of CD4 T cells in relation to SARS-CoV-2 and coronaviruses. The CDR3 spans 16 residues. The germline V gene has CDR1 MRHNA and CDR2 SNTAGT. Trimming at V came to 4 bases and at J to 4 bases, leaving 10 bases not matched to a gene. Data came from immunoSEQ multiplex PCR; TCRdb stores just in-frame clones and leaves some out. The sample yields about 60,000 clones, around 93% seen once. The unexposed donors gave CD4+ T cells in 2011-2018, prior to COVID-19. This sequence joins TRBV6-4 and TRBJ2-3; the match to TRBD1 covers 8 bases. The clonotype originates from a human donor in good health. Specimen: naive CD4+ T cells from PBMCs. Stated subset: naive CD4+ T cells isolated by negative enrichment. DNA of the CDR3: TGTGCCAGCAGTGTCCGTTTCGGACAGGGAGCAGATACGCAGTATTTT. This codes for CASSVRFGQGADTQYF.